A single sample is the source of the 9 T cell receptor beta chains below, sequenced in a study of early T cells in non-severe SARS-CoV-2 infection. TCRdb re-called the 5' RACE reads with MiXCR, one entry per CDR3 protein. This table holds about 40,000 distinct CDR3 sequences, about 7.4% found once. Sequenced material: whole blood, taken at baseline. The receptors stem from an adult who was a healthcare worker with PCR-confirmed SARS-CoV-2 infection or an uninfected control (not recorded which).

CDR3 sequence: CASSFGVLDRDTQYF. CDR3 coding DNA: TGTGCCAGCAGCTTTGGGGTGCTAGATAGAGATACGCAGTATTTT. The chain carries TRBV11-2 and TRBJ2-3; D call uncertain. The V and J ends lost 3 bases and 5 bases respectively, with 15 bases between them. The CDR3 covers 15 residues. Germline V gene sequence: CDR1 SGHAT, CDR2 FQNNGV.

The chain links TRBV5-5 to TRBJ2-1, with TRBD2 matching 9 bases. V lost 3 bases and J lost 1; bases outside the gene matches: 2. Germline loops: CDR1 SGHKS, CDR2 YYEKEE (reference sequence). This CDR3 is 15 amino acids long. The CDR3 nucleotides read TGTGCCAGCAGCTATCTAGCGGGGTCCTACAATGAGCAGTTCTTC. As protein: CASSYLAGSYNEQFF.

This clonotype was counted ten times or more. The V gene is TRBV30, the J gene TRBJ1-2, with 7 bases that match TRBD1. The V gene end was trimmed by 0 bases and the J gene end by 4 bases; junction bases not matched to a gene: 5. The CDR3 spans 14 residues. Per the germline V gene, CDR1 is GTSNPN and CDR2 is SVGIG (reference sequence). CDR3 in DNA: TGTGCCTGGAGTGTGGGACAGCCACGCTATGGCTACACCTTC. Translation: CAWSVGQPRYGYTF.

This clonotype was detected only a few times. This chain links TRBV30 with TRBJ2-5, with D perhaps matching TRBD2 (7 bases). The V gene lost 1 base and the J gene lost 5 bases, with 14 bases spanning the gap. CDR1 and CDR2 (germline): GTSNPN, SVGIG (reference sequence). The CDR3 runs 14 residues. Here the CDR3 DNA reads TGTGCCTGGAGTGGAACAGGGAGGGGGGAGACCCAGTACTTC. Translating it yields CAWSGTGRGETQYF.

The J gene is TRBJ2-3, the V gene TRBV20-1; D is undetermined. Trimming removed 5 bases at V and 0 bases at J, with 15 bases between. Germline V gives CDR1 DFQATT, CDR2 SNEGSKA (reference sequence). This CDR3 is built from 15 residues. The CDR3: CSADPSRPSTDTQYF. The CDR3 DNA reads as TGCAGTGCTGACCCCTCTAGGCCTAGCACAGATACGCAGTATTTT.

In its sample, this clonotype was seen many times. This chain links TRBV6-5 with TRBJ1-2; 7 bases agree with TRBD1. CDR1 and CDR2 from the germline V gene are MNHEY and SVGAGI. V trimming: 5 bases; J trimming: 1 base; junction bases outside the gene matches: 13. This CDR3 has 17 amino acids. The chain's CDR3 is CASSPRDSHKYNYGYTF. In nucleotides, the CDR3 is TGTGCCAGCAGTCCCCGGGACAGCCACAAATATAACTATGGCTACACCTTC.

This clonotype was counted ten times or more. The V gene is TRBV6-6, the J gene TRBJ1-5; perhaps TRBD1 as D (5 bases). V shed 6 bases and J shed 5 bases, with 17 bases lying between them. Germline loops: CDR1 MNHNY, CDR2 SVGAGI (reference sequence). This CDR3 comprises 15 residues. CDR3 amino acids: CASSRSTGAYQPQHF. DNA for the CDR3: TGTGCCAGCAGCCGTTCGACTGGGGCCTATCAGCCCCAGCATTTT.

This clonotype was recorded a few times. The chain couples TRBV11-2 to TRBJ2-7, with 7 bases lining up with TRBD2. Germline V gives CDR1 SGHAT, CDR2 FQNNGV. The V gene end was trimmed by 1 base and the J gene end by 4 bases; junction bases not matched to a gene: 4. The CDR3 sequence is 14 residues long. CDR3 DNA: TGTGCCAGCAGCTTAGGCAGCGGGGCATACGAGCAGTACTTC. This gives the protein CASSLGSGAYEQYF.

This clonotype is judged medium-sized (0.01 to 0.1%). The rearrangement uses TRBV27 and TRBJ2-7; D is unresolved. The V end was cut by 5 bases, the J end by 3 bases, with 11 bases between. The length of the CDR3 is 13 residues. In germline, CDR1 is MNHEY, CDR2 SMNVEV (reference sequence). CDR3 coding DNA: TGTGCCAGCAGTCCCTCGGACGGCTACGAGCAGTACTTC. Amino acid sequence: CASSPSDGYEQYF.